Shown below are 5 T cell receptor beta chains from a single sample sequenced in a study of blood T cell repertoires in COVID-19. TCRdb's copy holds only in-frame clones and misses some; the assay was immunoSEQ multiplex PCR. The sample lists around 240,000 clones, about 84% occurring once. The sequencing sample was made of PBMCs or T cells enriched from blood (not recorded which). The receptors derive from a woman between 45 and 60 years old who had recovered from COVID-19.

This clone has only a few counts. The junction and the germline gene differ at one end; a read error may be behind it. The CDR3 sequence is CASSLEGRGGRHF. The CDR3 DNA is TGTGCCAGCAGCTTAGAAGGACGGGGGGGCCGGCACTTC. The J gene is TRBJ2-7, the V gene TRBV11-2; 8 nucleotides line up with TRBD2. The CDR3 sequence is 13 residues long. Germline V gene lookup returns CDR1 SGHAT and CDR2 FQNNGV.

On this clone itself: A single base separates this from a much larger clone, so it may be a read error. The CDR3 reads CASSLDQGQPQHF. CDR3 nucleotides: TGTGCCAGCAGCTTAGATCAGGGTCAGCCCCAGCATTTT. The chain joins TRBV11-2 to TRBJ1-5, with a weak D call TRBD1 (5 bases). The length of the CDR3 is 13 residues. Germline-derived CDR1 and CDR2 are SGHAT and FQNNGV. Trimming stripped 0 bases from V and 6 bases from J, with 6 bases between.

The rearrangement links TRBV4-3 to TRBJ1-3; D is unclear. CDR1 and CDR2 (germline): LGHNA, YSLEER. CDR3 size: 16 residues. The V end was cut by 0 bases, the J end by 3 bases, with 12 bases between. CDR3 sequence: CASSQELGRGGNTIYF. CDR3 nucleotides: TGCGCCAGCAGCCAAGAACTAGGAAGAGGTGGAAACACCATATATTTT.

This clone was found many times. The genes are TRBV7-2 and TRBJ2-7; 7 nucleotides match TRBD1. In germline, CDR1 is SGHTA, CDR2 FQGNSA. With 1 base clipped from V and 12 bases from J, the junction kept 18 bases outside the gene matches. The CDR3 contains 16 residues. The CDR3: CASSLVWVGTDNRRYF. The CDR3 DNA reads as TGTGCCAGCAGCTTAGTGTGGGTGGGGACAGACAATAGGAGGTACTTC. Complete variable domain (other parts from reference TRBV7-2 and TRBJ2-7): GAGVSQSPSNKVTEKGKDVELRCDPISGHTALYWYRQSLGQGLEFLIYFQGNSAPDKSGLPSDRFSAERTGGSVSTLTIQRTQQEDSAVYLCASSLVWVGTDNRRYFGPGTRLTVT.

The gene calls are TRBV5-1 and TRBJ2-3; tentative D call: TRBD1 (6 bases). The CDR3 is 15 residues long. Germline CDR1 is SGHRS and CDR2 is YFSETQ. The V end lost 4 bases, the J end lost 2 bases, and 14 bases lay between the germline ends. The CDR3 DNA reads as TGCGCCAGCAGCGGAGGACAGCTGAACACAGATACGCAGTATTTT. Amino acids: CASSGGQLNTDTQYF.